Listed below are T cell receptor beta chains from one sample, sequenced in a study of blood T cells in healthy people across ages. Via MiXCR, TCRdb re-called the 5' RACE reads, giving one row per CDR3 protein. Of roughly 800,000 distinct CDR3 sequences listed, 35% to 40% are singletons. The sequenced sample consisted of blood. The source is a man younger than 30 in good health. Each CDR3 is given with its conserved first and last residue. D genes are given only for firm matches. Clone size appears in some rows only: once, few, many, or a class for an expanded clone.

j_call	v_call	d_call	clone_size	cdr3_nt	cdr3_aa
TRBJ2-7	TRBV4-3	TRBD1	-	TGCGCCAGCAGTCATCGGACAGGGGGAATCTACGAGCAGTACTTC	CASSHRTGGIYEQYF
TRBJ2-3	TRBV11-3	TRBD2	-	TGTGCCAGCAGCCCGCGGGGGGGCGGCTTCGCAGATACGCAGTATTTT	CASSPRGGGFADTQYF
TRBJ2-5	TRBV29-1	TRBD1	-	TGCAGCGTTGGGGGTAGAGGGACAGGAGGAGAGACCCAGTACTTC	CSVGGRGTGGETQYF
TRBJ2-1	TRBV14	TRBD2	-	TGTGCCAGCAGCCAATTGACCGGGGGGGCGATTCGGGATGAGCAGTTCTTC	CASSQLTGGAIRDEQFF
TRBJ1-2	TRBV2	-	many	TGTGCCAGCAGTGAACCCACGGAGTTTCCTAATGGCTACACCTTC	CASSEPTEFPNGYTF
TRBJ2-5	TRBV12-3/TRBV12-4	-	-	TGTGCCAGCAGTTTAAGGGGGATGCCGTCCCGAGAGACCCAGTACTTC	CASSLRGMPSRETQYF
TRBJ2-3	TRBV9	TRBD2	many	TGTGCCAGCAGCGCAGGGACTAGCGGGGGAGATACGCAGTATTTT	CASSAGTSGGDTQYF
TRBJ2-1	TRBV7-9	-	-	TGTGCCAGCAGCTTAGCCACCGGGCAGAGATTCGATGAGCAGTTCTTC	CASSLATGQRFDEQFF
TRBJ1-5	TRBV28	-	few	TGTGCCAGCAGTATTGAGGGCAATCAGCCCCAGCATTTT	CASSIEGNQPQHF
TRBJ1-5	TRBV6-6	-	-	TGTGCCAGCACCTCCGGGGGGGATAGCAATCAGCCCCAGCATTTT	CASTSGGDSNQPQHF
TRBJ2-3	TRBV28	TRBD2	few	TGTGCCAGCAGTCCCAACCCGTATAGCGGGGGGAACACAGATACGCAGTATTTT	CASSPNPYSGGNTDTQYF
TRBJ2-4	TRBV2	-	-	TGTGCCAGCAGGGACGGTTTAGCCAAAAACATTCAGTACTTC	CASRDGLAKNIQYF
TRBJ2-3	TRBV20-1	-	-	TGCAGTGCTAGATCCGGCAGCCCTAGCACAGATACGCAGTATTTT	CSARSGSPSTDTQYF
TRBJ1-4	TRBV7-2	-	-	TGTGCCAGCAGCCAGGGAGGGCGGAAAAAACTGTTTTTT	CASSQGGRKKLFF
TRBJ1-1	TRBV4-2	-	-	TGTGCCAGCAGCCAAGAGGGGCGACGACGTACTGAAGCTTTCTTT	CASSQEGRRRTEAFF
TRBJ2-3	TRBV20-1	TRBD2	few	TGCAGTGCTAGGCCAGGGACTAGCGCGGGAGATACGCAGTATTTT	CSARPGTSAGDTQYF
TRBJ2-7	TRBV20-1	TRBD2	few	TGCAGTGCCCCGATTAGCGGGGGAAGCAATGAGCAGTACTTC	CSAPISGGSNEQYF
TRBJ1-1	TRBV7-2	-	-	TGTGCCAGTCATCCGAGGGAAGGAGGCACTGAAGCTTTCTTT	CASHPREGGTEAFF
TRBJ1-4	TRBV9	TRBD1	-	TGTGCCAGCAGCGCCCTACAGGGGCAAGGTGAAAAACTGTTTTTT	CASSALQGQGEKLFF
TRBJ2-1	TRBV13	-	few	TGTGCCAGCAGCCCAGAAGGCGGGGTTCGTGAGCAGTTCTTC	CASSPEGGVREQFF
TRBJ2-3	TRBV27	TRBD2	few	TGTGCCAGCAGTTTACTAACTAGCGGGGGGGTGGGAGATACGCAGTATTTT	CASSLLTSGGVGDTQYF
TRBJ1-1	TRBV21-1	-	-	TGTGCCAGCGGCAAAAGGGGGACGGAGGGGGGATGCATTGAAGCTTTCTTT	CASGKRGTEGGCIEAFF